The 24 T cell receptor beta chains below were found in one sample sequenced in a study of shared clonotypes between healthy human individuals. Sequencing was performed with immunoSEQ multiplex PCR; in TCRdb, only in-frame clones are kept and a portion is missing. The sample carries approximately 470,000 clones, 65% to 85% recorded once. The sequencing sample was made of PBMCs. The receptors originated from a middle-aged woman in good health. Some clones in this sample may be carry-over from other donors' samples.

The chain has TRBV28 and TRBJ1-1, with 7 nucleotides matching TRBD1. J lost 0 bases, V lost 7 bases, and 5 bases had no gene match. CDR3 length equals 14 residues. Germline V gene sequence: CDR1 MDHEN, CDR2 SYDVKM. The CDR3 coding sequence is TGTGCCAGCACCCCAGGGGGGTTGAACACTGAAGCTTTCTTT. Translating it yields CASTPGGLNTEAFF.

This chain links TRBV10-2 with TRBJ2-7, with D perhaps TRBD1 (5 bases). This CDR3 has 16 residues. Germline V gene lookup returns CDR1 WSHSY and CDR2 SAAADI. The V and J ends lost 4 bases and 0 bases respectively, with 16 bases between them. Here the CDR3 DNA reads TGCGCCAGCAGTGCCCCCATTCGGACACCCTCCTACGAGCAGTACTTC. This sequence encodes CASSAPIRTPSYEQYF.

This rearrangement joins TRBV7-2 to TRBJ2-1; no clear D. This CDR3 contains 12 residues. Trimming cost V 5 bases and J 5 bases, with 7 bases left between them. The germline CDR1 and CDR2 sequences are SGHTA and FQGNSA. The CDR3: CASSPPHNEQFF. In DNA form, the CDR3 reads TGTGCCAGCAGCCCCCCTCACAATGAGCAGTTCTTC.

Turning to this clone: A read error likely explains this, since a far larger clone differs by one base. This same CDR3 is encoded by further DNA sequences in the sample. This chain connects TRBV6-1 to TRBJ1-4; TRBD1 agrees at 7 bases. Germline V gene lookup returns CDR1 MNHNS and CDR2 SASEGT. The CDR3 is made up of 16 amino acids. The V and J ends lost 1 base and 7 bases, in that order; junction bases with no gene match: 9. The CDR3 reads CASSEGRTGSGEKLFF. The CDR3 nucleotides are TGTGCCAGCAGTGAAGGGAGGACAGGTAGCGGTGAAAAACTGTTTTTT.

The gene calls are TRBV28 and TRBJ1-5; D is ambiguous. The V and J ends lost 10 bases and 0 bases respectively, with 10 bases between them. The V gene's germline CDR1 is MDHEN and CDR2 SYDVKM. The CDR3 loop spans 13 amino acids. CDR3 nucleotide sequence: TGTGCCATCCGACGGTATAGCAATCAGCCCCAGCATTTT. Protein product: CAIRRYSNQPQHF.

The J gene is TRBJ2-5, the V gene TRBV18, with TRBD2 matching 8 bases. The germline V gene has CDR1 KGHSH and CDR2 LQKENI. The CDR3 is 13 residues long. Trimming took 3 bases from V and 4 from J; bases not matched to a gene: 1. CDR3 coding DNA: TGTGCCAGCTCACCTCTAGCGGGAGAGACCCAGTACTTC. It translates to CASSPLAGETQYF.

The sample holds a few counts of this clone. Only one base separates this from a far larger clonotype, so it likely reflects a read error. The sample contains more than one DNA sequence encoding this CDR3. The CDR3 protein is CAWSLTGPSNQPQHF. The CDR3 DNA reads TGTGCCTGGAGTCTGACGGGGCCTAGCAATCAGCCCCAGCACTTT. The genes are TRBV30 and TRBJ1-5; D possibly corresponds to TRBD1 (5 bases). The CDR3 runs to 15 residues. Germline loops: CDR1 GTSNPN, CDR2 SVGIG (reference sequence).

The chain links TRBV7-9 to TRBJ2-3; D is unclear. Germline CDR1 reads SEHNR; CDR2 reads FQNEAQ (reference sequence). This CDR3 region has 12 residues. V lost 1 base to trimming and J lost 5 bases, with 4 bases between them. The CDR3 spells CASSLEVDTQYF. The CDR3 nucleotides read TGTGCCAGCAGCTTAGAGGTAGATACGCAGTATTTT.

The chain is built from TRBV27 and TRBJ1-1; D is possibly TRBD1 (5 bases). Germline CDR1 reads MNHEY; CDR2 reads SMNVEV (reference sequence). The CDR3 length is 13 residues. V was trimmed by 5 bases and J by 1 base, leaving 8 bases between them. The CDR3 nucleotides read TGTGCCAGCAGTATAACAGGGAACACTGAAGCTTTCTTT. It codes for CASSITGNTEAFF.

CDR3 sequence reads: CASSEGFSGRQYF. In DNA, the CDR3 is TGTGCCAGCAGTGAAGGCTTCTCGGGCCGCCAATATTTT. V and J are TRBV6-1 and TRBJ1-3; D is unclear. Germline V gene lookup returns CDR1 MNHNS and CDR2 SASEGT. Trimming shortened V by 1 base and J by 15 bases, and 16 bases separated the two germline ends. The length of the CDR3 is 13 residues.

The gene calls are TRBV7-3 and TRBJ1-1; D unclear. The V end lost 6 bases, the J end lost 1 base, and 12 bases lay between the germline ends. Per germline, CDR1 SGHTA and CDR2 FQGTGA. This CDR3 has 14 residues. The CDR3 sequence is CASSYTGRNTEAFF. CDR3 coding DNA: TGTGCCAGCAGTTACACCGGACGGAACACTGAAGCTTTCTTT.

The V and J genes are TRBV28 and TRBJ2-3; D ambiguous. This CDR3 spans 15 amino acids. V lost 5 bases to trimming and J lost 3 bases, with 15 bases between them. Germline V gene sequence: CDR1 MDHEN, CDR2 SYDVKM. This CDR3 is CASSPGPSATDTQYF. The DNA for the CDR3 is TGTGCCAGCAGTCCCGGACCGAGTGCTACAGATACGCAGTATTTT. The full variable domain, completed using reference TRBV28 and TRBJ2-3, is DVKVTQSSRYLVKRTGEKVFLECVQDMDHENMFWYRQDPGLGLRLIYFSYDVKMKEKGDIPEGYSVSREKKERFSLILESASTNQTSMYLCASSPGPSATDTQYFGPGTRLTVL.

The chain joins TRBV9 to TRBJ2-7, with 9 bases that match TRBD2. In germline, CDR1 is SGDLS, CDR2 YYNGEE. This CDR3 is 15 amino acids long. The J segment lost 2 bases and the V segment lost 1 base, leaving 4 bases of the junction unmatched. The CDR3 bases are TGTGCCAGCAGCGTACAAGCGGGAGGCGCCTACGAGCAGTACTTC. This gives the protein CASSVQAGGAYEQYF.

This rearrangement joins TRBV6-1 to TRBJ1-1, with D possibly TRBD1 on 5 matching bases. Germline V gene data show CDR1 as MNHNS and CDR2 as SASEGT. The CDR3 spans 14 residues. Trimming took 3 bases from V and 1 from J, leaving 9 bases between them. The CDR3 is CASSDRVRNTEAFF. CDR3 DNA sequence: TGTGCCAGCAGTGACAGGGTGCGGAACACTGAAGCTTTCTTT.

The chain links TRBV5-5 to TRBJ2-7; D is perhaps TRBD1 or TRBD2 (6 bases each). Germline CDR1 and CDR2: SGHKS and YYEKEE (reference sequence). CDR3 size: 14 residues. Between the trimmed V and J ends, which lost 4 bases and 4 bases, there was a span of 15 bases. CDR3: CASSPARGGYEQYF. The CDR3 bases are TGTGCCAGCAGCCCCGCCCGAGGGGGGTACGAGCAGTACTTC. Drawing the rest from reference TRBV5-5 and TRBJ2-7, the complete variable domain is DAGVTQSPTHLIKTRGQQVTLRCSPISGHKSVSWYQQVLGQGPQFIFQYYEKEERGRGNFPDRFSARQFPNYSSELNVNALLLGDSALYLCASSPARGGYEQYFGPGTRLTVT.

This CDR3 is CASSSLSMTYEQYF. CDR3 nucleotide sequence: TGTGCCAGCAGTTCTCTGAGTATGACCTACGAGCAGTACTTC. This chain connects TRBV27 to TRBJ2-7; D not certain. The ends were cut back, 4 bases at V and 2 bases at J, with 12 bases in the middle. The CDR3 loop spans 14 amino acids. Per the germline V gene, CDR1 is MNHEY and CDR2 is SMNVEV (reference sequence).

This clone showed up just once. This likely came from a read error, as a far larger clone is one base away. The same CDR3 also results from other DNA sequences found in this sample. The chain has TRBV30 and TRBJ1-2; 7 positions agree with TRBD1. Germline values: CDR1 GTSNPN, CDR2 SVGIG (reference sequence). CDR3 length equals 13 residues. CDR3 DNA sequence: TGTGCATGGAGCAGACAGGGCCCCTATGGCTACACCTTC. Protein product: CAWSRQGPYGYTF.

Concerning this clone itself: A much more abundant neighbour one base away suggests this may be a read error. The V call is TRBV10-3, the J call TRBJ1-6; TRBD1 aligns across 7 bases. The CDR3 has 15 amino acids. Germline V gene lookup returns CDR1 ENHRY and CDR2 SYGVKD. CDR3 residues: CAISESTGKESPIHF. The CDR3 coding sequence is TGTGCCATCAGTGAGTCGACAGGGAAGGAGTCACCCATCCACTTT.

V and J are TRBV19 and TRBJ1-3; TRBD1 agrees at 7 bases. Unmatched junction bases numbered 2, after V lost 3 bases and J lost 0 bases. The CDR3 is 15 amino acids. Germline V lookup: CDR1 LNHDA, CDR2 SQIVND (reference sequence). CDR3 sequence reads: CASSMNRGSGNTIYF. The CDR3 DNA reads TGTGCCAGTAGTATGAACAGGGGCTCTGGAAACACCATATATTTT. Filled out from reference TRBV19 and TRBJ1-3, the complete variable domain reads DGGITQSPKYLFRKEGQNVTLSCEQNLNHDAMYWYRQDPGQGLRLIYYSQIVNDFQKGDIAEGYSVSREKKESFPLTVTSAQKNPTAFYLCASSMNRGSGNTIYFGEGSWLTVV.

The V and J genes are TRBV5-1 and TRBJ1-2, with 9 bases lining up with TRBD1. This CDR3 spans 16 amino acids. Germline V gene data show CDR1 as SGHRS and CDR2 as YFSETQ. The V and J ends lost 4 bases and 7 bases, in that order; junction bases with no gene match: 14. The CDR3 reads CASSPGDREIYRGYTF. Here the CDR3 DNA reads TGCGCCAGCAGCCCAGGGGACAGGGAAATATATCGTGGCTACACCTTC. The full variable domain, rest sourced from reference TRBV5-1 and TRBJ1-2, is KAGVTQTPRYLIKTRGQQVTLSCSPISGHRSVSWYQQTPGQGLQFLFEYFSETQRNKGNFPGRFSGRQFSNSRSEMNVSTLELGDSALYLCASSPGDREIYRGYTFGSGTRLTVV.

As for this clone: This likely stems from a read error, as it lies one base from a far larger clone. The CDR3 sequence is CSVEVLADSYEQYF. DNA for the CDR3: TGCAGCGTTGAGGTGTTGGCTGACTCCTACGAGCAGTACTTC. V and J are TRBV29-1 and TRBJ2-7; D remains unclear. The CDR3 totals 14 residues. Trimming removed 3 bases at V and 0 bases at J, with 12 bases between. Germline CDR1 reads SQVTM; CDR2 reads ANQGSEA.

The J gene is TRBJ2-7, the V gene TRBV7-9; the D gene is possibly TRBD2 (5 bases). Germline values: CDR1 SEHNR, CDR2 FQNEAQ (reference sequence). V dropped 2 bases and J dropped 2 bases, with 13 bases sitting between them. The CDR3 has 15 amino acids. In DNA form, the CDR3 reads TGTGCCAGCAGCTTAAGAGGTGCGGGTACCTACGAGCAGTACTTC. Translating gives CASSLRGAGTYEQYF.

The chain uses TRBV6-1 and TRBJ1-4, with 8 bases fitting TRBD1. Trimming at V came to 6 bases and at J to 8 bases, leaving 8 bases not matched to a gene. Germline lookup yields CDR1 MNHNS and CDR2 SASEGT. The CDR3 covers 14 residues. The CDR3 here is CASRPGQGREKLFF. As DNA, the CDR3 is TGTGCCAGCAGACCCGGACAGGGTCGAGAAAAACTGTTTTTT.

This clone was seen only once. A read error is the likely source, as a far larger clone sits one nucleotide away. V gene TRBV7-9 combines with J gene TRBJ1-4; the D is unclear. Germline-derived CDR1 and CDR2 are SEHNR and FQNEAQ (reference sequence). The CDR3 extends over 14 amino acids. V shed 5 bases and J shed 8 bases, with 15 bases lying between them. The CDR3 sequence is CASSPLAGQEKLFF. As DNA, the CDR3 is TGTGCCAGCAGCCCGTTGGCAGGTCAGGAAAAACTGTTTTTT.